This entry describes one T cell receptor beta chain. This record comes from a study of blood T cell repertoires in COVID-19. Whole-study context: From the United States, Italy and Spain came samples of acute and convalescent COVID-19. PBMCs, B-cell-depleted T cells, or T cells provided the cDNA or gDNA that made up the material.

Study processing details: Amplification from reference gene primers served as the basis for estimated nucleated cell counts. Sequencing was performed with immunoSEQ multiplex PCR; in TCRdb, only in-frame clones are kept and a portion is missing. For V, J and clone size, that table is used; D and trimming come from the DNA. Of 55,000 to 85,000 clones detected, about 73% appear once; the ten largest clones hold roughly a fifth. Unmatched junction bases numbered 8, after V lost 4 bases and J lost 3 bases. This CDR3 spans 15 amino acids. Germline V gives CDR1 SGHRS, CDR2 YFSETQ. The origin of this receptor is a man in his fifties or sixties with acute or convalescent COVID-19. Sequenced: peripheral blood. The rearrangement joins TRBV5-1 to TRBJ2-3, with 7 nucleotides matching TRBD2. The chain's CDR3 is CASSPGGGRTDTQYF. CDR3 nucleotide sequence: TGCGCCAGCAGCCCTGGGGGGGGACGGACAGATACGCAGTATTTT.